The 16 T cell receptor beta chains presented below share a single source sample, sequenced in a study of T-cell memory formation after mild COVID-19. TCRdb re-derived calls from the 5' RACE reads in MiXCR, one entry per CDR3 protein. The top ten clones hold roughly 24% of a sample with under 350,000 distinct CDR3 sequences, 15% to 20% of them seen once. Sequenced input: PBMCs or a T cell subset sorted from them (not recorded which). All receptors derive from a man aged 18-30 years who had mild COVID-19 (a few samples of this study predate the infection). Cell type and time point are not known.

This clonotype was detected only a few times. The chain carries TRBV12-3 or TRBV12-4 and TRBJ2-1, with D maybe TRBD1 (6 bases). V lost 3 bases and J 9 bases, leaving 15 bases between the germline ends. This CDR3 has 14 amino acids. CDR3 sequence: CASSFTTIQGEQFF. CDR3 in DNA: TGTGCCAGCAGTTTTACGACGATACAGGGTGAGCAGTTCTTC.

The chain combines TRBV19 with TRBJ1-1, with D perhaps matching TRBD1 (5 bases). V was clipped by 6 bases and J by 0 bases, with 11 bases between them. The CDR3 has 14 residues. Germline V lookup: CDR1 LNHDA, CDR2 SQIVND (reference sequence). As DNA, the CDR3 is TGTGCCAGTAGCCCAAGGGGTTTGAACACTGAAGCTTTCTTT. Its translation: CASSPRGLNTEAFF. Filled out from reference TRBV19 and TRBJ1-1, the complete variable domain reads DGGITQSPKYLFRKEGQNVTLSCEQNLNHDAMYWYRQDPGQGLRLIYYSQIVNDFQKGDIAEGYSVSREKKESFPLTVTSAQKNPTAFYLCASSPRGLNTEAFFGQGTRLTVV.

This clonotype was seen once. CDR3 protein: CAIRFGAADTQYF. The CDR3, as DNA: TGTGCCATCAGATTCGGGGCCGCAGATACGCAGTATTTT. The chain links TRBV10-3 to TRBJ2-3; D assignment may be TRBD1 or TRBD2 (5 bases each). This CDR3 comprises 13 residues. Germline-derived CDR1 and CDR2 are ENHRY and SYGVKD. With 6 bases removed from V and 4 bases from J, the gap between germline ends came to 11 bases.

Written as DNA, the CDR3 is TGCGCCAGCCAAGAGCGGGGGGCGAACAATGAGCAGTTCTTC. Translated: CASQERGANNEQFF. The chain uses TRBV5-1 and TRBJ2-1, with 9 bases aligning to TRBD2. V was clipped by 7 bases and J by 5 bases; unmatched bases: 7. From germline, CDR1 is SGHRS and CDR2 YFSETQ. The CDR3 loop spans 14 amino acids.

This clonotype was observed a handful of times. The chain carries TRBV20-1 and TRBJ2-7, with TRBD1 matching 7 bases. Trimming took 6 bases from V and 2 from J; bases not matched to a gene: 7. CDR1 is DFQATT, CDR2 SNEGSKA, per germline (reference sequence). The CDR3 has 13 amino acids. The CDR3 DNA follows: TGCAGTGCCTGGGGACAGAGGACCTACGAGCAGTACTTC. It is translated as CSAWGQRTYEQYF.

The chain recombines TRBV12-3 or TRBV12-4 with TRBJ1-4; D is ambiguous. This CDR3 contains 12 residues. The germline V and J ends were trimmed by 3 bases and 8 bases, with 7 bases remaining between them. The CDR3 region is CASSFYEEKLFF. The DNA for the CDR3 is TGTGCCAGCAGTTTTTATGAGGAAAAACTGTTTTTT.

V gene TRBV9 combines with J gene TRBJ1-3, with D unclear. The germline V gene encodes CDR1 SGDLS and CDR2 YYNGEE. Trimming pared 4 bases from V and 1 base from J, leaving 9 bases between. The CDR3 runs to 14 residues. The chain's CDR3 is CASSPSNSGNTIYF. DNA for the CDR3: TGTGCCAGCAGCCCATCAAATTCTGGAAACACCATATATTTT.

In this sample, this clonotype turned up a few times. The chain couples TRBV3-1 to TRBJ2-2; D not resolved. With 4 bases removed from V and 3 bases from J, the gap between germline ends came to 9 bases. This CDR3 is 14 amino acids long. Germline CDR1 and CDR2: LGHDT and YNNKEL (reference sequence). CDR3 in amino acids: CASSLGSYTGELFF. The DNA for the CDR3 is TGTGCCAGCAGCCTCGGGTCTTACACCGGGGAGCTGTTTTTT.

Written as DNA, the CDR3 is TGTGCCAGCAGCTTATGGGACAGAGATCAAGAGACCCAGTACTTC. Amino acids: CASSLWDRDQETQYF. This chain uses TRBV7-2 with TRBJ2-5; 7 bases line up with TRBD1. The ends lost 2 bases at V and 2 bases at J; junction bases unmatched: 5. The length of the CDR3 is 15 residues. Germline V gives CDR1 SGHTA, CDR2 FQGNSA.

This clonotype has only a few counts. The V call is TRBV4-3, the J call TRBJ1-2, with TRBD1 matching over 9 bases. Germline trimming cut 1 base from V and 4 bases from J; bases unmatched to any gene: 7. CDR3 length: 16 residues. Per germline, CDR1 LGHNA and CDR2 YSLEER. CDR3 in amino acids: CASSQGFTGGFYGYTF. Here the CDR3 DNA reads TGCGCCAGCAGCCAAGGGTTTACAGGGGGCTTCTATGGCTACACCTTC.

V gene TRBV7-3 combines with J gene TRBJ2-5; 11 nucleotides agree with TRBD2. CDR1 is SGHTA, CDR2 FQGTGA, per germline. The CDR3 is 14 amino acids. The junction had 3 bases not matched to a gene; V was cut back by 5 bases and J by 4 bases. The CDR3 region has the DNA TGTGCCAGCAGCCAAACTAGCGGGGGAGAGACCCAGTACTTC. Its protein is CASSQTSGGETQYF. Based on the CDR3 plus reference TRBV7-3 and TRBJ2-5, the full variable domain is GAGVSQTPSNKVTEKGKYVELRCDPISGHTALYWYRQSLGQGPEFLIYFQGTGAADDSGLPNDRFFAVRPEGSVSTLKIQRTERGDSAVYLCASSQTSGGETQYFGPGTRLLVL.

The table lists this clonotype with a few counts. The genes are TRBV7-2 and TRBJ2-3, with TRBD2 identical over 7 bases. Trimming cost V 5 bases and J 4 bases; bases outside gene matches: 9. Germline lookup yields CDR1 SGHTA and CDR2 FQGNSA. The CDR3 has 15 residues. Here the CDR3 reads CASSLVGGGADTQYF. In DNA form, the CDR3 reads TGTGCCAGCAGCCTCGTGGGTGGGGGGGCAGATACGCAGTATTTT.

The CDR3 reads CASSFQQGIGELFF. CDR3 nucleotide sequence: TGTGCCAGCAGTTTTCAACAGGGGATCGGGGAGCTGTTTTTT. V and J are TRBV11-2 and TRBJ2-2, with 7 bases identical to TRBD1. Looked up from germline, CDR1 is SGHAT and CDR2 is FQNNGV. The V and J ends lost 6 bases and 7 bases, in that order; junction bases with no gene match: 8. This CDR3 has 14 residues. Full variable domain (rest looked up from reference TRBV11-2 and TRBJ2-2): EAGVAQSPRYKIIEKRQSVAFWCNPISGHATLYWYQQILGQGPKLLIQFQNNGVVDDSQLPKDRFSAERLKGVDSTLKIQPAKLEDSAVYLCASSFQQGIGELFFGEGSRLTVL.

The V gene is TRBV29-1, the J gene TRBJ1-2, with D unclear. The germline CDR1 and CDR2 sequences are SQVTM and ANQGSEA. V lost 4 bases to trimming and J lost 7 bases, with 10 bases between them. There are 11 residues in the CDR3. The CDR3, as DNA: TGCAGCGTTGTCTTGGGGTCTGGCTACACCTTC. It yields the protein CSVVLGSGYTF. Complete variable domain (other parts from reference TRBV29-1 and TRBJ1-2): SAVISQKPSRDICQRGTSLTIQCQVDSQVTMMFWYRQQPGQSLTLIATANQGSEATYESGFVIDKFPISRPNLTFSTLTVSNMSPEDSSIYLCSVVLGSGYTFGSGTRLTVV.

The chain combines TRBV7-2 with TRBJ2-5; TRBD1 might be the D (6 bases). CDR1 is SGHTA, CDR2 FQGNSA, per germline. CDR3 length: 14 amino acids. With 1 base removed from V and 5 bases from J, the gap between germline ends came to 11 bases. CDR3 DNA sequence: TGTGCCAGCAGCTTAGGCAGGGGTAGGGAGACCCAGTACTTC. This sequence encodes CASSLGRGRETQYF.

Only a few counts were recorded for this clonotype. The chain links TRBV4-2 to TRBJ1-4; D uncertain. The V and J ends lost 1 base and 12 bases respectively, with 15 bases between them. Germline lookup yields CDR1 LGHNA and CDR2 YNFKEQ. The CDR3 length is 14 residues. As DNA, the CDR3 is TGTGCCAGCAGCCAAGGAGAGGACTCGGTAGAACTGTTTTTT. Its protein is CASSQGEDSVELFF.